Presented here are 3 T cell receptor beta chains from one specimen sequenced in a study of human T cells and chemical hapten exposure. TCRdb called the RACE reads again in MiXCR, with one record for every CDR3 protein. The sample lists under 400,000 distinct CDR3 sequences; 4% to 6% were seen once. Time point reported: pre-sensitization, week 0. Treatment described: therapeutic diphenylcyclopropenone sensitization with weekly scalp DPC. The input for sequencing was whole blood, taken in connection with sensitization to the hapten diphenylcyclopropenone (DPC). These receptors originate from a woman between 45 and 65 years old with alopecia areata. Some clones in this sample may be carry-over from other donors' samples.

This sequence joins TRBV29-1 and TRBJ2-2; D may correspond to TRBD1 or TRBD2 (5 bases each). This CDR3 has 15 amino acids. Germline values: CDR1 SQVTM, CDR2 ANQGSEA. Trimming pared 6 bases from V and 7 bases from J, leaving 21 bases between. The CDR3 here is CSVASSSRGGGELFF. Here the CDR3 DNA reads TGCAGCGTCGCCTCTAGCTCCCGGGGCGGCGGGGAGCTGTTTTTT.

V is TRBV20-1 and J is TRBJ1-1, with unresolved D. Germline V gene sequence: CDR1 DFQATT, CDR2 SNEGSKA (reference sequence). Trimming removed 3 bases at V and 1 base at J, with 9 bases between. The CDR3 is made up of 13 amino acids. CDR3 coding DNA: TGCAGTGCTAGTAAAACCGGGAACACTGAAGCTTTCTTT. Protein product: CSASKTGNTEAFF.

This clonotype was counted many times. The gene calls are TRBV7-9 and TRBJ2-1; TRBD1 aligns across 7 bases. Losses at the gene ends were 5 bases for V and 9 bases for J; bases not matched to a gene: 13. There are 15 residues in the CDR3. Per the germline V gene, CDR1 is SEHNR and CDR2 is FQNEAQ (reference sequence). CDR3 DNA sequence: TGTGCCAGCAGCCCTGCTAGACAGGGCTTAGGTGAGCAGTTCTTC. Encoded protein: CASSPARQGLGEQFF.